These 9 T cell receptor beta chains were all obtained from the same sample, sequenced in a study of cytomegalovirus exposure and HLA in healthy donors. Both 60 Vbeta primers and 13 Jbeta primers went into the PCR. Profiling relied on immunoSEQ multiplex PCR, and the TCRdb table lists in-frame clones only, not all of them. There are about 120,000 clones in the sample; around 78% occur only once, and 1% to 1.5% lies in the top ten. What was sequenced was PBMCs. The receptors shown here come from a woman in her twenties or thirties in good health and CMV-seronegative.

This clone was found a few times. The V call is TRBV11-3, the J call TRBJ1-1, with TRBD1 as a possible D gene (5 bases). V was pared by 4 bases and J by 8 bases, with 14 bases between. Germline lookup yields CDR1 SGHNT and CDR2 YENEEA. CDR3 length: 13 residues. The CDR3 spells CASSSRRDSEAFF. The CDR3 DNA is TGTGCCAGCAGCTCTAGGCGGGACTCCGAAGCTTTCTTT. Full variable domain (outside the CDR3, taken from reference TRBV11-3 and TRBJ1-1): EAGVVQSPRYKIIEKKQPVAFWCNPISGHNTLYWYLQNLGQGPELLIRYENEEAVDDSQLPKDRFSAERLKGVDSTLKIQPAELGDSAVYLCASSSRRDSEAFFGQGTRLTVV.

V gene TRBV28 combines with J gene TRBJ1-2; 7 nucleotides agree with TRBD1. The germline CDR1 and CDR2 sequences are MDHEN and SYDVKM. With V trimmed by 2 bases and J by 2 bases, 2 bases remained unmatched. The CDR3 totals 14 residues. In DNA form, the CDR3 reads TGTGCCAGCAGTTTAGCGACAGGGAACTATGGCTACACCTTC. Translated, it gives CASSLATGNYGYTF.

The gene calls are TRBV4-1 and TRBJ2-7, with TRBD2 matching over 7 bases. Germline V CDR1 and CDR2: MGHRA, YSYEKL. The CDR3 loop spans 15 amino acids. J was trimmed by 4 bases and V by 4 bases; bases with no gene match: 10. The CDR3 loop is CASSPQGREDYEQYF. The CDR3 DNA sequence: TGCGCCAGCAGCCCACAAGGACGGGAGGATTACGAGCAGTACTTC.

This clone occurred once. The chain has TRBV6-4 and TRBJ2-7; the match to TRBD2 covers 13 bases. Germline V gives CDR1 MRHNA, CDR2 SNTAGT. J was trimmed by 2 bases and V by 1 base; bases with no gene match: 14. This CDR3 spans 20 amino acids. The CDR3 loop is CASSDFRRLAGGAPPYEQYF. DNA of the CDR3: TGTGCCAGCAGTGACTTCCGGAGACTAGCGGGGGGAGCCCCTCCCTACGAGCAGTACTTC.

The rearrangement links TRBV7-6 to TRBJ1-4, with D unclear. The CDR3 has 13 residues. Germline V gene lookup returns CDR1 SGHVS and CDR2 FNYEAQ. Trimming removed 5 bases at V and 8 bases at J, with 12 bases between. CDR3 amino acids: CASSPGPGEKLFF. In DNA form, the CDR3 reads TGTGCCAGCAGCCCAGGACCGGGGGAAAAACTGTTTTTT.

The V gene is TRBV19, the J gene TRBJ1-5; D call uncertain. This CDR3 is built from 13 residues. Germline CDR1 reads LNHDA; CDR2 reads SQIVND (reference sequence). V dropped 3 bases and J dropped 5 bases, with 8 bases sitting between them. CDR3 DNA: TGTGCCAGTAGTATTTTGGGCGATCAGCCCCAGCATTTT. Protein sequence: CASSILGDQPQHF.

The gene calls are TRBV9 and TRBJ2-5; 16 bases align to TRBD2. Germline V gene sequence: CDR1 SGDLS, CDR2 YYNGEE. Trimming cost V 3 bases and J 1 base; bases outside gene matches: 3. This CDR3 contains 17 residues. CDR3 loop: CASSAGLAGGTQETQYF. In DNA, the CDR3 is TGTGCCAGCAGCGCGGGACTAGCGGGGGGGACCCAAGAGACCCAGTACTTC.

This chain joins TRBV28 and TRBJ2-5, with 8 bases lining up with TRBD1. Unmatched junction bases numbered 21, after V lost 1 base and J lost 5 bases. This CDR3 spans 20 amino acids. From germline, CDR1 is MDHEN and CDR2 SYDVKM. CDR3 residues: CASSLFPDRGSDTARETQYF. DNA for the CDR3: TGTGCCAGCAGTTTATTCCCCGACAGGGGTAGCGATACGGCCCGGGAGACCCAGTACTTC.

The genes are TRBV29-1 and TRBJ2-2, with 8 bases matching TRBD2. Germline assignment: CDR1 SQVTM and CDR2 ANQGSEA. The ends lost 6 bases at V and 6 bases at J; junction bases unmatched: 3. This CDR3 has 12 residues. The CDR3 coding sequence is TGCAGCGTCGGGGGGGACTCCGGGGAGCTGTTTTTT. Protein: CSVGGDSGELFF.